This TCR beta chain was identified during a study of T cell repertoires in cytomegalovirus infection. TCRdb itself ran the reads through MiXCR, one entry per CDR3 protein. The top ten clones hold roughly two fifths of a sample with just over 450,000 distinct CDR3 sequences, under 45% of them seen once. V lost 2 bases and J lost 7, with 6 bases in between. The CDR3 runs 12 residues. Study-wide points: The ex vivo response showed dominance by HLA-C-restricted CMV-specific TCR beta clonotypes.

This clonotype has just a few counts. What it recognizes is unknown. The rearrangement uses TRBV12-3 or TRBV12-4 and TRBJ2-1; D not resolved. Source: cultured PBMCs, taken from culture after CMV antigen stimulation. This clonotype was sampled from a human donor in good health (CMV status not recorded). Some clones in this sample may be carry-over from other donors' samples. Here the CDR3 reads CASSLRRNEQFF. The CDR3 coding sequence is TGTGCCAGCAGTTTAAGACGAAATGAGCAGTTCTTC.